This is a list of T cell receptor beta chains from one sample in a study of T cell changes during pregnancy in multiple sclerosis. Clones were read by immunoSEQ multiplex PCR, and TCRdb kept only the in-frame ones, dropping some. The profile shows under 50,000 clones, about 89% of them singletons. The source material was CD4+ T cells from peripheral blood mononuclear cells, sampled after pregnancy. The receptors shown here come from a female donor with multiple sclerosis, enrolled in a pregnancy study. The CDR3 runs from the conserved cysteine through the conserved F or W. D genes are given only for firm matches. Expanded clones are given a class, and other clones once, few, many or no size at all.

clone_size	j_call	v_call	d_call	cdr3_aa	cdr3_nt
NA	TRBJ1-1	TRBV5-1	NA	CASSRRKGESTEAFF	TGCGCCAGCAGCCGCCGAAAGGGGGAATCCACTGAAGCTTTCTTT
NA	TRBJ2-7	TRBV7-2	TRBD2	CASSWDYSYEQYF	TGTGCCAGCAGCTGGGACTACTCCTACGAGCAGTACTTC
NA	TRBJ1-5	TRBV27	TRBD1	CASRKGGDGQPQHF	TGTGCCAGCAGGAAAGGGGGCGATGGGCAGCCCCAGCATTTT
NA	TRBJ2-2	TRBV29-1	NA	CSTGHPTGELFF	TGCAGCACGGGACACCCCACCGGGGAGCTGTTTTTT
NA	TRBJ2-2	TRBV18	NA	CASSPGQLNTGELFF	TGTGCCAGCTCACCAGGACAGCTGAACACCGGGGAGCTGTTTTTT
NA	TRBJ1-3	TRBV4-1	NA	CASSQDPGVGKNTIYF	TGCGCCAGCAGCCAAGATCCGGGGGTGGGTAAAAACACCATATATTTT
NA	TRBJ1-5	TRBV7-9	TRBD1	CASSLGHGQGTGQPQHF	TGTGCCAGCAGCTTAGGGCACGGACAGGGAACAGGTCAGCCCCAGCATTTT
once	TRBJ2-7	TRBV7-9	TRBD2	CASSRPGGQGHEQYF	TGTGCCAGCAGCAGGCCGGGGGGGCAAGGGCACGAGCAGTACTTC
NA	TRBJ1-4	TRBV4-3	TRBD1	CASSRGQLSNEKLFF	TGCGCCAGCAGCCGGGGACAGCTGAGTAATGAAAAACTGTTTTTT
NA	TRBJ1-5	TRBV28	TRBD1	CASSPGGARDQPQHF	TGTGCCAGCAGTCCAGGGGGAGCTAGGGATCAGCCCCAGCATTTT
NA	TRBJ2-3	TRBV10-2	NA	CASSQGADTQYF	TGCGCCAGCAGTCAGGGTGCAGATACGCAGTATTTT
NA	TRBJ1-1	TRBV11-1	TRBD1	CASSLDRGNVGTEAFF	TGTGCCAGCAGCCTGGACAGGGGGAATGTGGGCACTGAAGCTTTCTTT
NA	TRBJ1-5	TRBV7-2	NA	CASSSQVVQPQHF	TGTGCCAGCAGCTCCCAGGTAGTGCAGCCCCAGCATTTT
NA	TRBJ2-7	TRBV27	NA	CASSLGHFYEQYF	TGTGCCAGCAGTTTGGGACACTTCTACGAGCAGTACTTC
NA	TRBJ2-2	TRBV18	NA	CASSSLGRTGELFF	TGTGCCAGCTCATCCTTGGGCCGTACCGGGGAGCTGTTTTTT
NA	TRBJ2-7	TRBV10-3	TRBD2	CAIAAGGMYEQYF	TGTGCCATCGCGGCGGGAGGGATGTACGAGCAGTACTTC
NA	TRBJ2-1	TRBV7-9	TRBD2	CASSLVSSGRNNEQFF	TGTGCCAGCAGCTTAGTATCCAGCGGGAGGAACAATGAGCAGTTCTTC
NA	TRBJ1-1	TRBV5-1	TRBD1	CASSDGTGGLNTEAFF	TGCGCCAGCAGCGACGGGACAGGGGGCCTGAACACTGAAGCTTTCTTT
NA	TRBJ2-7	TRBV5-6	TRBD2	CASSFGLAGVSEQYF	TGTGCCAGCAGCTTCGGACTAGCGGGAGTATCCGAGCAGTACTTC
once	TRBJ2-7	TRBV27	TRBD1	CASSPWTGSREQYF	TGTGCCAGCAGTCCATGGACAGGGTCCCGCGAGCAGTACTTC
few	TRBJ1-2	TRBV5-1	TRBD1	CASSLGPVTGGTGYTF	TGCGCCAGCAGCTTGGGGCCCGTGACAGGGGGCACCGGCTACACCTTC
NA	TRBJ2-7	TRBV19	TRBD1	CASRGTGVYEQYF	TGTGCCAGCCGCGGGACAGGGGTCTACGAGCAGTACTTC
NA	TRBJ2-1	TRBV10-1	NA	CASSDGFSYNEQFF	TGCGCCAGCAGCGACGGGTTCTCCTACAATGAGCAGTTCTTC
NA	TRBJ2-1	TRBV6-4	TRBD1	CASSAQGGDGYNEQFF	TGTGCCAGCAGTGCACAAGGGGGCGATGGTTACAATGAGCAGTTCTTC
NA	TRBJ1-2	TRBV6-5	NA	CASSSIKLGIYGYTF	TGTGCCAGCAGTTCGATAAAACTTGGTATCTATGGCTACACCTTC
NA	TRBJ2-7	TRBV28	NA	CASRVQGRGSYEQYF	TGTGCCAGCAGGGTACAGGGTCGAGGCTCCTACGAGCAGTACTTC
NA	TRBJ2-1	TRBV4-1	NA	CASRSQDLITSSYNEQFF	TGCGCCAGCAGAAGCCAAGATTTGATCACTAGCTCCTACAATGAGCAGTTCTTC
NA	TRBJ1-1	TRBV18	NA	CASSPEMNTEAFF	TGTGCCAGCTCACCAGAGATGAACACTGAAGCTTTCTTT
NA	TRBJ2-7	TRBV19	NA	CASSLQGGGSYEQYF	TGTGCCAGTAGCCTACAGGGGGGGGGCTCCTACGAGCAGTACTTC
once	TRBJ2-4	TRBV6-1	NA	CASSANRENIQYF	TGTGCCAGCAGTGCAAACAGGGAAAACATTCAGTACTTC
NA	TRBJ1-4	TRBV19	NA	CASRYNEKLFF	TGTGCCAGTAGATATAATGAAAAACTGTTTTTT
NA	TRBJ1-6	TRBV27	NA	CASSFGGSVNSPLHF	TGTGCCAGCAGTTTTGGAGGGTCGGTCAATTCACCCCTCCACTTT
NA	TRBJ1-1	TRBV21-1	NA	CASSNPGPGAEAFF	TGTGCCAGCAGCAATCCCGGACCAGGGGCTGAAGCTTTCTTT
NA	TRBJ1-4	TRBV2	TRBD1	CASSGQGRGSNEKLFF	TGTGCCAGCAGTGGACAGGGGAGGGGATCTAATGAAAAACTGTTTTTT
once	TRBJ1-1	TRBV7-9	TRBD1	CASSAGTGVGAFF	TGTGCCAGCAGCGCGGGGACAGGGGTGGGCGCTTTCTTT
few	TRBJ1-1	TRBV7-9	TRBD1	CASSVPGQQNTEAFF	TGTGCCAGCAGCGTCCCGGGACAGCAGAACACTGAAGCTTTCTTT
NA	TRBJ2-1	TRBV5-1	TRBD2	CASSLAPRSGGEEQFF	TGCGCCAGCAGCTTGGCCCCGAGGAGCGGGGGAGAAGAGCAGTTCTTC
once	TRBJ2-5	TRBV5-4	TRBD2	CASSLSGGRETQYF	TGTGCCAGCAGCTTGTCGGGGGGGAGGGAGACCCAGTACTTC
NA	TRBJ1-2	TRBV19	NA	CASSIGGFYGYTF	TGTGCCAGTAGTATAGGAGGATTCTATGGCTACACCTTC
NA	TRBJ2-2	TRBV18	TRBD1	CASSPPGQVPSGELFF	TGTGCCAGCTCACCACCGGGACAGGTGCCTTCCGGGGAGCTGTTTTTT
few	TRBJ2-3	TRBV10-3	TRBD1	CAISLGQGRADTQYF	TGTGCCATCAGCCTCGGACAGGGGAGGGCAGATACGCAGTATTTT
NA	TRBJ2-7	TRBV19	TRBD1	CAAGGTGPPYEQYF	TGTGCCGCCGGTGGGACAGGGCCCCCCTACGAGCAGTACTTC
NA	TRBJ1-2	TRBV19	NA	CASSTGLQNYGYTF	TGTGCCAGTAGTACGGGACTCCAGAACTATGGCTACACCTTC
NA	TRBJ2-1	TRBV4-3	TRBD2	CASSQDSIGTSGTPSYNEQFF	TGCGCCAGCAGCCAAGATAGTATTGGGACTAGCGGGACACCCTCCTACAATGAGCAGTTCTTC
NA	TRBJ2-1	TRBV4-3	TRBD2	CASSQGASGYNEQFF	TGCGCCAGCAGCCAAGGGGCTAGCGGCTACAATGAGCAGTTCTTC
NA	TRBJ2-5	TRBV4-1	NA	CASSQGRQYQETQYF	TGCGCCAGCAGCCAAGGTAGACAGTACCAAGAGACCCAGTACTTC
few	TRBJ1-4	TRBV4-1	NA	CASSQVDSGREKLFF	TGCGCCAGCAGCCAAGTAGACTCGGGTCGGGAAAAACTGTTTTTT
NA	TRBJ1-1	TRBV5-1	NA	CASSSGDGRRGVF	TGCGCCAGCAGCTCAGGGGACGGACGCCGGGGGGTCTTT
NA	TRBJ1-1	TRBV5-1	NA	CASRDTPNTEAFF	TGCGCCAGCAGGGACACGCCGAACACTGAAGCTTTCTTT
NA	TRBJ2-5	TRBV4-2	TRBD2	CASSQGRTSGRAGETQYF	TGTGCCAGCAGCCAAGGCCGGACTAGCGGGAGGGCCGGGGAGACCCAGTACTTC
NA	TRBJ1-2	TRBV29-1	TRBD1	CSGRDRGYGYTF	TGCAGCGGACGTGACAGGGGCTATGGCTACACCTTC